These T cell receptor beta chains were read from a single sample in a study of beta chain features in type 1 diabetes. Clones were sequenced by immunoSEQ multiplex PCR, and TCRdb holds only the in-frame ones, with some missing. The data contain 810,000 or so clones, about a sixth of them singletons. Material for sequencing was naive CD4+ T cells from blood. These receptor sequences come from a young woman in good health. Each CDR3 is given with its conserved first and last residue. Each record gives: clone size, D gene, V gene, J gene, CDR3 DNA, CDR3 protein. The D gene is left open where the match is weak. Not all rows give a size; the values are once, few, many and, for expanded clones, a class.

clone size: NA; D gene: NA; V gene: TRBV18; J gene: TRBJ2-7; CDR3 DNA: TGTGCCAGCTCACTCGGGGGCGACGAGCAGTACTTC; CDR3 protein: CASSLGGDEQYF
clone size: few; D gene: TRBD2; V gene: TRBV5-1; J gene: TRBJ2-3; CDR3 DNA: TGCGCCAGCAGCTTGAATCTAGCGGGACCGTTAGCAGATACGCAGTATTTT; CDR3 protein: CASSLNLAGPLADTQYF
clone size: few; D gene: NA; V gene: TRBV2; J gene: TRBJ2-1; CDR3 DNA: TGTGCCAGCACCCAGTCCTGGGGGCAGTTCTTC; CDR3 protein: CASTQSWGQFF
clone size: few; D gene: NA; V gene: TRBV6-1; J gene: TRBJ2-1; CDR3 DNA: TGTGCCAGCAGTTTGTCCGCGAGCTCCTACAATGAGCAGTTCTTC; CDR3 protein: CASSLSASSYNEQFF
clone size: few; D gene: NA; V gene: TRBV9; J gene: TRBJ2-6; CDR3 DNA: TGTGCCAGCAGCGCCCGCGACAGCTCTGGGGCCAACGTCCTGACTTTC; CDR3 protein: CASSARDSSGANVLTF
clone size: few; D gene: NA; V gene: TRBV7-2; J gene: TRBJ2-3; CDR3 DNA: TGTGCCAGCAGCATGGGACCCAGGCGGGTAGATACGCAGTATTTT; CDR3 protein: CASSMGPRRVDTQYF
clone size: few; D gene: TRBD1; V gene: TRBV10-3; J gene: TRBJ2-5; CDR3 DNA: TGTGCCATCAGCGAAGACAGGGAAGAGACCCAGTACTTC; CDR3 protein: CAISEDREETQYF
clone size: few; D gene: TRBD2; V gene: TRBV7-2; J gene: TRBJ2-1; CDR3 DNA: TGTGCCAGCATGATTAGCGGGAGGCCCTCCTACAATGAGCAGTTCTTC; CDR3 protein: CASMISGRPSYNEQFF
clone size: NA; D gene: TRBD1; V gene: TRBV25-1; J gene: TRBJ1-2; CDR3 DNA: TGTGCCAGCAGTAAAGGGGACAGGGACTATGGCTACACCTTC; CDR3 protein: CASSKGDRDYGYTF
clone size: NA; D gene: NA; V gene: TRBV7-8; J gene: TRBJ1-4; CDR3 DNA: TGTGCCAGCAGCTTAGGCCAGTTGGTCATGACTAATGAAAAACTGTTTTTT; CDR3 protein: CASSLGQLVMTNEKLFF
clone size: NA; D gene: TRBD2; V gene: TRBV19; J gene: TRBJ2-1; CDR3 DNA: TGTGCCAGCATACGGACTAGCGGGAGCCGCAATGAGCAGTTCTTC; CDR3 protein: CASIRTSGSRNEQFF
clone size: NA; D gene: NA; V gene: TRBV28; J gene: TRBJ2-5; CDR3 DNA: TGTGCCAGCAGCCCCGGGGGCTATCTCCAAGAGACCCAGTACTTC; CDR3 protein: CASSPGGYLQETQYF
clone size: NA; D gene: TRBD2; V gene: TRBV25-1; J gene: TRBJ2-1; CDR3 DNA: TGTGCCAGCAGTGCCACTAGCGTGGCCTACAATGAGCAGTTCTTC; CDR3 protein: CASSATSVAYNEQFF
clone size: NA; D gene: NA; V gene: TRBV10-3; J gene: TRBJ2-6; CDR3 DNA: TGTGCCATCAGTGAGAGCGAATCTGGGGCCAACGTCCTGACTTTC; CDR3 protein: CAISESESGANVLTF
clone size: NA; D gene: TRBD2; V gene: TRBV19; J gene: TRBJ2-1; CDR3 DNA: TGTGCCAGTAGTACAGGGACTAGCGGGAGAAATGAGCAGTTCTTC; CDR3 protein: CASSTGTSGRNEQFF
clone size: few; D gene: NA; V gene: TRBV25-1; J gene: TRBJ2-5; CDR3 DNA: TGTGCCAGCAGTAGAGAGACCCAGTACTTC; CDR3 protein: CASSRETQYF
clone size: NA; D gene: TRBD1; V gene: TRBV2; J gene: TRBJ2-1; CDR3 DNA: TGTGCCAGCAGTCAAGGACAGGGGTGGAGTGAGCAGTTCTTC; CDR3 protein: CASSQGQGWSEQFF
clone size: NA; D gene: NA; V gene: TRBV5-6; J gene: TRBJ1-1; CDR3 DNA: TGTGCCAGCAGCTCTTTCAGCAGAGCGAACACTGAAGCTTTCTTT; CDR3 protein: CASSSFSRANTEAFF
clone size: few; D gene: NA; V gene: TRBV29-1; J gene: TRBJ2-7; CDR3 DNA: TGCAGCGTTTCCACAGGCTCCTACGAGCAGTACTTC; CDR3 protein: CSVSTGSYEQYF
clone size: NA; D gene: TRBD1; V gene: TRBV9; J gene: TRBJ1-5; CDR3 DNA: TGTGCCAGCACGCCGGGGACAGGGGAAAATCAGCCCCAGCATTTT; CDR3 protein: CASTPGTGENQPQHF
clone size: NA; D gene: TRBD2; V gene: TRBV4-2; J gene: TRBJ2-3; CDR3 DNA: TGTGCCAGCAGCCAAGAACCACCGCGGGGACTAGCGGGAGACGGACCACTAGATACGCAGTATTTT; CDR3 protein: CASSQEPPRGLAGDGPLDTQYF
clone size: few; D gene: TRBD1; V gene: TRBV5-4; J gene: TRBJ1-3; CDR3 DNA: TGTGCCAGCAGTTATCAAGACAGGGCCTCTGGAAACACCATATATTTT; CDR3 protein: CASSYQDRASGNTIYF
clone size: NA; D gene: NA; V gene: TRBV2; J gene: TRBJ1-2; CDR3 DNA: TGTGCCAGCAGTGAAGTGGCTGGCTATGGCTACACCTTC; CDR3 protein: CASSEVAGYGYTF
clone size: few; D gene: NA; V gene: TRBV7-2; J gene: TRBJ1-3; CDR3 DNA: TGTGCCAGCAGCCCCCAACCCAGACAGGCTGGAAACACCATATATTTT; CDR3 protein: CASSPQPRQAGNTIYF
clone size: NA; D gene: TRBD1; V gene: TRBV18; J gene: TRBJ1-2; CDR3 DNA: TGTGCCAGCTCACTCCGCTCCGGGACAGGGGACTATGGCTACACCTTC; CDR3 protein: CASSLRSGTGDYGYTF
clone size: few; D gene: TRBD2; V gene: TRBV2; J gene: TRBJ2-3; CDR3 DNA: TGTGCCAGCAGTGATTTAGCGGGAGGGTGGGCAGATACGCAGTATTTT; CDR3 protein: CASSDLAGGWADTQYF
clone size: NA; D gene: NA; V gene: TRBV7-9; J gene: TRBJ2-1; CDR3 DNA: TGTGCCAGCAGCGCCATGCAGGGAGGAAAGAAAAACAATGAGCAGTTCTTC; CDR3 protein: CASSAMQGGKKNNEQFF
clone size: few; D gene: TRBD1; V gene: TRBV19; J gene: TRBJ2-2; CDR3 DNA: TGTGCCAGTAAGGATCCAGGGGGCGTACCCGGGGAGCTGTTTTTT; CDR3 protein: CASKDPGGVPGELFF
clone size: NA; D gene: NA; V gene: TRBV6-5; J gene: TRBJ2-7; CDR3 DNA: TGTGCCAGCAGGCCAGGACGGACCTACGAGCAGTACTTC; CDR3 protein: CASRPGRTYEQYF
clone size: few; D gene: TRBD1; V gene: TRBV27; J gene: TRBJ1-1; CDR3 DNA: TGTGCCAGCAGTGCGCGGGGACAGACAGGCACTGAAGCTTTCTTT; CDR3 protein: CASSARGQTGTEAFF
clone size: few; D gene: NA; V gene: TRBV10-3; J gene: TRBJ1-5; CDR3 DNA: TGTGCCATCAGTGACGCAGGGACCCCCTTGAATCAGCCCCAGCATTTT; CDR3 protein: CAISDAGTPLNQPQHF
clone size: NA; D gene: TRBD1; V gene: TRBV2; J gene: TRBJ1-4; CDR3 DNA: TGTGCCAGCACGGCCAGGGGGCACGGTGAAAAACTGTTTTTT; CDR3 protein: CASTARGHGEKLFF
clone size: NA; D gene: NA; V gene: TRBV2; J gene: TRBJ2-2; CDR3 DNA: TGTGCCAGCAGTGAAGTAGAAGGCGGCGGGGAGCTGTTTTTT; CDR3 protein: CASSEVEGGGELFF
clone size: few; D gene: NA; V gene: TRBV19; J gene: TRBJ2-3; CDR3 DNA: TGTGCCAGTAGTAGTAGAGTCCGCACAGATACGCAGTATTTT; CDR3 protein: CASSSRVRTDTQYF
clone size: few; D gene: NA; V gene: TRBV4-3; J gene: TRBJ2-1; CDR3 DNA: TGCGCCAGCAGCCAAGGAATAGGTAGCGATGAGCAGTTCTTC; CDR3 protein: CASSQGIGSDEQFF
clone size: NA; D gene: NA; V gene: TRBV18; J gene: TRBJ1-5; CDR3 DNA: TGTGCCAGCTCACCAAACCCCGGCGGCAATCAGCCCCAGCATTTT; CDR3 protein: CASSPNPGGNQPQHF
clone size: few; D gene: NA; V gene: TRBV7-9; J gene: TRBJ2-1; CDR3 DNA: TGTGCCAGCAGCCTTGGCCAATCCCCCAATGAGCAGTTCTTC; CDR3 protein: CASSLGQSPNEQFF
clone size: few; D gene: NA; V gene: TRBV2; J gene: TRBJ2-7; CDR3 DNA: TGTGCCAGCATGGGCGATGCGGCAGGTTCCTACGAGCAGTACTTC; CDR3 protein: CASMGDAAGSYEQYF
clone size: NA; D gene: TRBD2; V gene: TRBV28; J gene: TRBJ2-1; CDR3 DNA: TGTGCCAGCAGTCCTAGCGGGAGAGTATGGGGGAATGAGCAGTTCTTC; CDR3 protein: CASSPSGRVWGNEQFF
clone size: few; D gene: TRBD1; V gene: TRBV29-1; J gene: TRBJ1-1; CDR3 DNA: TGCAGCGGTACAGGGGGGGTGAACACTGAAGCTTTCTTT; CDR3 protein: CSGTGGVNTEAFF
clone size: few; D gene: TRBD2; V gene: TRBV28; J gene: TRBJ2-1; CDR3 DNA: TGTGCCAGCAGAGCGGGAGTGCTATATGAGCAGTTCTTC; CDR3 protein: CASRAGVLYEQFF